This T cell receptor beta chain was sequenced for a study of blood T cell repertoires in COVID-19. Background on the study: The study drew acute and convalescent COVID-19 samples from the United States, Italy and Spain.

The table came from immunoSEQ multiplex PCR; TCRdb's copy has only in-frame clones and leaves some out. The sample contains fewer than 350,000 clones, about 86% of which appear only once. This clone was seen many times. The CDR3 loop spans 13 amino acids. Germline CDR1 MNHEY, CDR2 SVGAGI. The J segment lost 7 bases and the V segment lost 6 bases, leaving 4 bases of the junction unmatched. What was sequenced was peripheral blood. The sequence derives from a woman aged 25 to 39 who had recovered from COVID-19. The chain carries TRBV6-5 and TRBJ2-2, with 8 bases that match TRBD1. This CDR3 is CASRTGDGGELFF. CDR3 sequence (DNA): TGTGCCAGCAGGACAGGGGATGGCGGGGAGCTGTTTTTT.